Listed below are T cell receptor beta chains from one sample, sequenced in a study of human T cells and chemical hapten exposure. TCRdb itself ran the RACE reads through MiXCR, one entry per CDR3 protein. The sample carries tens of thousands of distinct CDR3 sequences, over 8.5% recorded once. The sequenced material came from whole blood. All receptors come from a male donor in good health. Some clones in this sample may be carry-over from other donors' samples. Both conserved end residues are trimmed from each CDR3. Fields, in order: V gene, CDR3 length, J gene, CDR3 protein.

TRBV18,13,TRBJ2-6,ASSPTEAGANVLT
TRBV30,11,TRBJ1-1,AWSVRGSTEAF
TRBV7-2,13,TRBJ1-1,ASSLEGQGTTEAF
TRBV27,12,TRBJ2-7,ASSLSRTTYEQY
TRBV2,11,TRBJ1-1,ASSETPNTEAF
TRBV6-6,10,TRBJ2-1,ASSTGGGEQF
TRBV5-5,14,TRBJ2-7,ASSLSPGVPSYEQY
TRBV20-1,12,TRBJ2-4,SATPDRAKNIQY
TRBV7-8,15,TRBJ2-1,ASSLRFRAGAINEQF
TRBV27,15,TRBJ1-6,ASSLRIGGVYNSPLH
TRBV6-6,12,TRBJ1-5,ASSYSSSNQPQH
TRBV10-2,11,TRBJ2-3,ASSEFGPDTQY
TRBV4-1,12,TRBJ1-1,ASSLGTFNTEAF
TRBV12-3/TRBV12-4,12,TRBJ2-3,ASSHVGPHDTQY
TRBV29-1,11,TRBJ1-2,SVGRGESYGYT
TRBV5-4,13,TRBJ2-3,ASSLGLAASDTQY
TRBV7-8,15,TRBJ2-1,ASSSSPGGVLDNEQF
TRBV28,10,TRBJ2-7,ASSLGGVEQY
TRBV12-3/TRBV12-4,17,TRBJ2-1,ASSLSSGVGPRSYNEQF
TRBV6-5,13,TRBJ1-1,ASSYSPLMNTEAF
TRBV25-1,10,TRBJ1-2,ASSEGFYGYT
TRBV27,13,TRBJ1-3,ASRHGGSTGNTIY
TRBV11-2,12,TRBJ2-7,ASSLDSASYEQY
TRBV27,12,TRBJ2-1,ASRPTGHYNEQF
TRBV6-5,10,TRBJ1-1,ASGPPDTEAF
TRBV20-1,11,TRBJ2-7,SASRPQSYEQY
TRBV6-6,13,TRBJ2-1,ASSYKGKGRGEQF
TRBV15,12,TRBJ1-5,ATGPRAGNQPQH
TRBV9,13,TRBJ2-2,ASSAGDYRTGELF
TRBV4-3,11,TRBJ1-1,ASSHRLNTEAF